This TCR beta chain was recovered during a study of blood T cell repertoires in COVID-19. Sequencing used immunoSEQ multiplex PCR; TCRdb keeps in-frame clones, though not all of them. The sample contains 250,000 to 350,000 clones, roughly 90% of which appear only once. The CDR3 spans 16 residues. Germline V gene sequence: CDR1 LNHDA, CDR2 SQIVND (reference sequence). Losses at the gene ends were 5 bases for V and 6 bases for J; bases not matched to a gene: 10. The chain has TRBV19 and TRBJ1-5, with TRBD1 matching over 10 bases. The sequenced material came from peripheral blood. The TCR originated in a woman aged 60 to 75 with acute or convalescent COVID-19. The CDR3 coding sequence is TGTGCCAGTAGTCTCAGACAGGGGGCGCGGGGTCAGCCCCAGCATTTT. Protein sequence: CASSLRQGARGQPQHF.